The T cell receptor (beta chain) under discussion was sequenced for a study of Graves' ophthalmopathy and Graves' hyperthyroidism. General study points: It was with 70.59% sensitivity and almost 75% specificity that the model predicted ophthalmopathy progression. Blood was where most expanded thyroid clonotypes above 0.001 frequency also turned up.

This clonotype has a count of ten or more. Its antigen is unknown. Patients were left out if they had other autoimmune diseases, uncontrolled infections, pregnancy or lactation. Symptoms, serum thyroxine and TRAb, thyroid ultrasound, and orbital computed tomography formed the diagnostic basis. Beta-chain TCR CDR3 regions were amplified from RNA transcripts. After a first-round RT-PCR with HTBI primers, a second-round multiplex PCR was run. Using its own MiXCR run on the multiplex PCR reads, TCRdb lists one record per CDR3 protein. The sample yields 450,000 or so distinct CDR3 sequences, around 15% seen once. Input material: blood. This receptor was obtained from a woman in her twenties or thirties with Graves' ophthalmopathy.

The chain's CDR3 is CASSLRSGANSPLHF. DNA of the CDR3: TGTGCCAGCAGCTTGCGCTCGGGGGCTAATTCACCCCTCCACTTT. The rearrangement joins TRBV7-8 to TRBJ1-6; D might be TRBD1 (6 bases). V shed 3 bases and J shed 6 bases, with 12 bases lying between them. Germline CDR1 and CDR2: SGHVS and FQNEAQ. The CDR3 extends over 15 amino acids.